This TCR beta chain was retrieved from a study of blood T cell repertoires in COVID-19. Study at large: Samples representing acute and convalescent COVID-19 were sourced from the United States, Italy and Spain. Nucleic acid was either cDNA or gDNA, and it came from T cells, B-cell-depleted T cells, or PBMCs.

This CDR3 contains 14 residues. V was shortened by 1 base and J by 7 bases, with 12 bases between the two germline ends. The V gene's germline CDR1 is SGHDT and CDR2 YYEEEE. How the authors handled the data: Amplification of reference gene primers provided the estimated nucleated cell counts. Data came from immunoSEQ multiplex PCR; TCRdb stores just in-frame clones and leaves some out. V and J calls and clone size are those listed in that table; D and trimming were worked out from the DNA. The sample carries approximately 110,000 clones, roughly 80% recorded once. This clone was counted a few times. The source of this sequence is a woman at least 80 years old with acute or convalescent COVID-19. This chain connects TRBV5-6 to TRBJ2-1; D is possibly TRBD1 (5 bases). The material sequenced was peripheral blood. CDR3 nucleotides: TGTGCCAGCAGCTTGCCTCAGCCAGGGAATGAGCAGTTCTTC. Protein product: CASSLPQPGNEQFF.